The entry that follows covers one TCR beta chain sequence. Its antigen remains unknown. A single record per CDR3 protein comes from TCRdb applying MiXCR to the 5' RACE reads. In the table there are 500,000 to 650,000 distinct CDR3 sequences, 13% of which are singletons. These data come from a study of T cells after yellow fever vaccination. This CDR3 is built from 14 residues. General study points: Contaminants from the bulk population, in the form of abundant clonotypes, could be found in FACS-sorted repertoires. Booster sampling recovered most clones from primary vaccination (around 96% CD4, approximately 90% CD8). By day 5 rather than day 15, the secondary response had peaked, though it was weaker.

The receptor comes from a man aged 25 to 45 who received the YFV17D yellow fever vaccine. Sample: PBMCs, taken on the day of the yellow fever booster vaccination. This chain joins TRBV12-2 and TRBJ2-7; TRBD1, as called in the table, went unchecked against the DNA. TRBV12-2 counts as a pseudogene. CDR3 sequence (DNA): TGTGCAAGTCGCATTTCGGGGCGGTCCTACGAGCAGTACTTC. This codes for CASRISGRSYEQYF.